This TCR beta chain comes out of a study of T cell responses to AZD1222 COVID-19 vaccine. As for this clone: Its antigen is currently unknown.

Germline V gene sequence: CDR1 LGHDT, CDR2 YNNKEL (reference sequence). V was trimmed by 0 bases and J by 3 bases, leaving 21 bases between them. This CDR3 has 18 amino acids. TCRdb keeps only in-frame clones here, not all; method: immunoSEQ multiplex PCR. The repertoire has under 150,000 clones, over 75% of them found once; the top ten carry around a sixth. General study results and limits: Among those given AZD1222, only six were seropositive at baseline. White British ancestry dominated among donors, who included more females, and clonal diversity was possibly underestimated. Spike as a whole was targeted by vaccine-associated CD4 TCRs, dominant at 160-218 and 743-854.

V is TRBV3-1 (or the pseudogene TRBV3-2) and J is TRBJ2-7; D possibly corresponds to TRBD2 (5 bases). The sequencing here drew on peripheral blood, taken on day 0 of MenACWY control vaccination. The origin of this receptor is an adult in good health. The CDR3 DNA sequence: TGTGCCAGCAGCCAAGAGCATCACTTTCAGGAGGTCCACTACGAGCAGTACTTC. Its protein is CASSQEHHFQEVHYEQYF.